The 15 T cell receptor beta chains listed next were all sequenced from one sample in a study of blood T cell dynamics during melanoma immunotherapy. TCRdb's table, derived via immunoSEQ multiplex PCR, lists solely in-frame clones and lacks some. Altogether about 10,000 clones are present, about 86% being singletons, with the ten largest covering roughly 10%. The time point was: pre-treatment baseline. The starting material was blood, obtained from a patient treated with checkpoint blockade. The receptors originated from a human donor with melanoma.

The chain has TRBV28 and TRBJ1-1; 7 bases map to TRBD1. Germline CDR1 MDHEN, CDR2 SYDVKM. The V segment lost 5 bases and the J segment 5 bases; nucleotides outside the gene matches: 8. The CDR3 contains 14 residues. In nucleotides, the CDR3 is TGTGCCAGCAGTGCCGAGGGGGCGAGGACTGAAGCTTTCTTT. Its translation: CASSAEGARTEAFF.

The chain recombines TRBV19 with TRBJ2-2, with 12 positions matching TRBD1. Germline V gene data show CDR1 as LNHDA and CDR2 as SQIVND (reference sequence). The ends lost 3 bases at V and 5 bases at J; junction bases unmatched: 1. There are 15 residues in the CDR3. The CDR3 DNA is TGTGCCAGTAGTATGGGACAGGGGGCGACCGGGGAGCTGTTTTTT. It is translated as CASSMGQGATGELFF.

This sequence joins TRBV19 and TRBJ2-7; weak D call: TRBD2 (5 bases). The CDR3 has 14 residues. The V gene's germline CDR1 is LNHDA and CDR2 SQIVND (reference sequence). V lost 3 bases to trimming and J lost 3 bases, with 12 bases between them. CDR3 region: CASSISGSLYEQYF. In DNA form, the CDR3 reads TGTGCCAGTAGTATTTCGGGGTCCCTCTACGAGCAGTACTTC.

The chain combines TRBV18 with TRBJ2-4; 8 bases align to TRBD1. The CDR3 is made up of 15 amino acids. CDR1 and CDR2 from the germline V gene are KGHSH and LQKENI. V lost 3 bases and J lost 3; bases outside the gene matches: 4. This chain's CDR3 is CASSPSTGGKNIQYF. In DNA form, the CDR3 reads TGTGCCAGCTCACCTAGTACAGGGGGCAAAAACATTCAGTACTTC.

The chain has TRBV30 and TRBJ2-7; D is perhaps TRBD1 (5 bases). The CDR3 is 13 amino acids. Looked up from germline, CDR1 is GTSNPN and CDR2 is SVGIG (reference sequence). Trimming pared 2 bases from V and 0 bases from J, leaving 8 bases between. The CDR3 nucleotides read TGTGCCTGGAGTTCCAGGGTCTCCTACGAGCAGTACTTC. This codes for CAWSSRVSYEQYF.

The V gene is TRBV10-2, the J gene TRBJ2-3, with 9 positions matching TRBD2. CDR1 is WSHSY, CDR2 SAAADI, per germline. V lost 7 bases to trimming and J lost 6 bases; unmatched junction nucleotides: 11. The CDR3 has 15 amino acids. The CDR3 here is CASTRTSARFDTQYF. The DNA of the CDR3 is TGCGCCAGCACCCGGACTAGCGCGCGGTTTGATACGCAGTATTTT.

The J gene is TRBJ2-3, the V gene TRBV7-8, with D possibly TRBD2 on 5 matching bases. CDR3 length equals 12 residues. Germline CDR1 is SGHVS and CDR2 is FQNEAQ. Trimming stripped 9 bases from V and 0 bases from J, with 7 bases between. CDR3 sequence reads: CASGESTDTQYF. The CDR3 region has the DNA TGTGCCAGTGGGGAGAGCACAGATACGCAGTATTTT.

This chain uses TRBV6-5 with TRBJ2-5; D unresolved. In germline, CDR1 is MNHEY, CDR2 SVGAGI. V was cut by 0 bases and J by 2 bases, with 7 bases left in between. CDR3 length equals 14 residues. The CDR3 coding sequence is TGTGCCAGCAGTTACTCCCCTGTACAAGAGACCCAGTACTTC. Translated, it gives CASSYSPVQETQYF.

The V gene is TRBV27, the J gene TRBJ1-2; TRBD1 matches at 9 bases. Germline CDR1 and CDR2: MNHEY and SMNVEV (reference sequence). The CDR3 is made up of 15 amino acids. The J segment lost 6 bases and the V segment lost 7 bases, leaving 12 bases of the junction unmatched. The CDR3 spells CASTGTGSTSDGYTF. DNA of the CDR3: TGTGCCAGCACCGGGACAGGGAGTACTAGTGATGGCTACACCTTC.

As DNA, the CDR3 is TGTGCCAGTAGAGTTAACAGGGGTGCAGATACGCAGTATTTT. It codes for CASRVNRGADTQYF. The chain has TRBV19 and TRBJ2-3; 7 bases map to TRBD1. J lost 4 bases, V lost 6 bases, and 7 bases had no gene match. Germline assignment: CDR1 LNHDA and CDR2 SQIVND (reference sequence). The CDR3 contains 14 residues.

The chain recombines TRBV9 with TRBJ2-1, with D perhaps matching TRBD1 or TRBD2 (5 bases each). This CDR3 is 16 amino acids long. Germline CDR1 SGDLS, CDR2 YYNGEE. V was pared by 0 bases and J by 0 bases, with 10 bases between. In DNA, the CDR3 is TGTGCCAGCAGCGTAGTAGAGGGGACCTCCTACAATGAGCAGTTCTTC. This translates into CASSVVEGTSYNEQFF.

This clone is deemed medium-sized. The chain links TRBV9 to TRBJ2-7; the match to TRBD1 covers 11 bases. The CDR3 is 14 amino acids. Germline CDR1 and CDR2: SGDLS and YYNGEE. Germline trimming cut 2 bases from V and 7 bases from J; bases unmatched to any gene: 5. The chain's CDR3 is CASSVGTGGTEQYF. In DNA form, the CDR3 reads TGTGCCAGCAGCGTTGGGACAGGGGGGACTGAGCAGTACTTC.

This rearrangement joins TRBV2 to TRBJ2-2, with 8 positions matching TRBD2. Per germline, CDR1 SNHLY and CDR2 FYNNEI. J was trimmed by 2 bases and V by 1 base; bases with no gene match: 0. There are 15 residues in the CDR3. The CDR3 here is CASSEVAGNTGELFF. The CDR3, as DNA: TGTGCCAGCAGTGAAGTAGCGGGAAACACCGGGGAGCTGTTTTTT.

The CDR3 region has the DNA TGTGCCATTAGAGCCGGGACAGGGCTTTCCTACGAGCAGTACTTC. Amino acids: CAIRAGTGLSYEQYF. The chain is built from TRBV10-3 and TRBJ2-7, with 9 bases fitting TRBD1. The germline V gene has CDR1 ENHRY and CDR2 SYGVKD. This CDR3 is 15 amino acids long. V dropped 9 bases and J dropped 1; count of bases not matched to a gene: 10.

The chain couples TRBV2 to TRBJ1-5; 9 bases line up with TRBD1. V was pared by 6 bases and J by 2 bases, with 8 bases of the junction left unmatched. The length of the CDR3 is 16 residues. Looked up from germline, CDR1 is SNHLY and CDR2 is FYNNEI. The CDR3 DNA is TGTGCCAGCAGCCATACGGGACAGGGAGGCAATCAGCCCCAGCATTTT. This encodes CASSHTGQGGNQPQHF.